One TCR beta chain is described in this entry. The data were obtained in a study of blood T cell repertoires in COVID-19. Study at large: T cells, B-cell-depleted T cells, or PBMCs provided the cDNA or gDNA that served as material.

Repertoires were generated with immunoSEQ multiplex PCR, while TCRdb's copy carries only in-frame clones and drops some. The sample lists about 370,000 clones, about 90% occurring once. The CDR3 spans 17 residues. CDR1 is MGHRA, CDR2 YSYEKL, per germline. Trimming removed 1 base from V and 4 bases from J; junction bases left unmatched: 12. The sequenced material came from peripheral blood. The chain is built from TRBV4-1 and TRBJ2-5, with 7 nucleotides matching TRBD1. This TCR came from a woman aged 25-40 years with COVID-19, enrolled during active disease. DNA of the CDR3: TGCGCCAGCAGCCAAGGACAGGGCCGGGGTCGAGGAGAGACCCAGTACTTC. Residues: CASSQGQGRGRGETQYF.